Listed here are 21 T cell receptor beta chains from one sample, sequenced in a study of cytomegalovirus exposure and HLA in healthy donors. The PCR contained 60 Vbeta and 13 Jbeta primers. Sequencing used immunoSEQ multiplex PCR; TCRdb keeps in-frame clones, though not all of them. The sample consists of approximately 100,000 clones, 75% to 90% of them appearing once. Material for sequencing was PBMCs. These receptors were taken from a man aged 30-40 years in good health and CMV-seronegative.

The J gene is TRBJ1-5, the V gene TRBV6-6; D uncertain. This CDR3 is 14 amino acids long. CDR1 and CDR2 from the germline V gene are MNHNY and SVGAGI (reference sequence). Deletions cut 0 bases from V and 1 base from J, with 4 bases between. In DNA, the CDR3 is TGTGCCAGCAGTTACTCGACAAGCAATCAGCCCCAGCATTTT. It yields the protein CASSYSTSNQPQHF.

V and J are TRBV13 and TRBJ1-5; D unresolved. This CDR3 region has 12 residues. CDR1 is PRHDT, CDR2 FYEKMQ, per germline (reference sequence). V lost 5 bases, J lost 4 bases, and 6 bases lay in between. CDR3 amino acids: CASSLGNQPQHF. CDR3 nucleotide sequence: TGTGCCAGCAGCCTCGGTAATCAGCCCCAGCATTTT.

A note on this clone: At one of its ends the junction is not consistent with the germline gene, which may arise from a read error. The chain combines TRBV19 with TRBJ2-7, with 11 nucleotides matching TRBD2. In germline, CDR1 is LNHDA, CDR2 SQIVND (reference sequence). The CDR3 is 16 residues long. CDR3 region: CASSPASGRTFYEQYF. The CDR3 DNA reads as TGTGCCAGTAGTCCCGCTAGCGGGAGGACATTCTACGAACAGTACTTC.

The V call is TRBV27, the J call TRBJ2-7, with D perhaps matching TRBD1 (5 bases). V dropped 3 bases and J dropped 5 bases, with 11 bases sitting between them. The CDR3 consists of 13 residues. Germline V gene lookup returns CDR1 MNHEY and CDR2 SMNVEV (reference sequence). The CDR3 here is CASSFAGNNEQYF. CDR3 in DNA: TGTGCCAGCAGTTTCGCAGGGAACAACGAGCAGTACTTC.

The table lists this clone with a few counts. The chain carries TRBV7-9 and TRBJ2-1; TRBD2 agrees at 8 bases. The V gene end was trimmed by 3 bases and the J gene end by 3 bases; junction bases not matched to a gene: 4. Germline CDR1 SEHNR, CDR2 FQNEAQ (reference sequence). The CDR3 is made up of 15 amino acids. The CDR3 protein is CASSFTAGVYNEQFF. CDR3 sequence (DNA): TGTGCCAGCAGCTTTACAGCGGGAGTCTACAATGAGCAGTTCTTC.

The chain combines TRBV30 with TRBJ2-1; 7 bases fit TRBD1. The CDR3 sequence is 13 residues long. After removal of 5 bases from V and 2 bases from J, the junction contained 3 bases not matched to a gene. The V gene's germline CDR1 is GTSNPN and CDR2 SVGIG (reference sequence). The DNA for the CDR3 is TGTGCCTGGTCGGACAGGCCCTACAATGAGCAGTTCTTC. It specifies CAWSDRPYNEQFF. Full variable domain (outside the CDR3, taken from reference TRBV30 and TRBJ2-1): SQTIHQWPATLVQPVGSPLSLECTVEGTSNPNLYWYRQAAGRGLQLLFYSVGIGQISSEVPQNLSASRPQDRQFILSSKKLLLSDSGFYLCAWSDRPYNEQFFGPGTRLTVL.

The chain recombines TRBV5-6 with TRBJ2-1; 7 nucleotides agree with TRBD2. Germline V gene sequence: CDR1 SGHDT, CDR2 YYEEEE. This CDR3 is 13 amino acids long. With V trimmed by 2 bases and J by 8 bases, 4 bases remained unmatched. The CDR3 loop is CASSFGRGHEQFF. CDR3 sequence (DNA): TGTGCCAGCAGCTTTGGGAGGGGCCATGAGCAGTTCTTC.

The genes are TRBV13 and TRBJ1-4; weak D call: TRBD1 (5 bases). The CDR3 covers 13 residues. Germline V gives CDR1 PRHDT, CDR2 FYEKMQ (reference sequence). V was clipped by 8 bases and J by 7 bases, with 14 bases between them. In DNA form, the CDR3 reads TGTGCCAGCTCGGGGGGACTCAGTGAAAAACTGTTTTTT. It translates to CASSGGLSEKLFF.

This clone was observed a few times. This chain links TRBV5-4 with TRBJ2-3; 8 bases align to TRBD2. The CDR3 has 15 amino acids. V shed 4 bases, J shed 1 base, and the junction held 5 bases outside the gene matches. Germline values: CDR1 SGHNT, CDR2 YYREEE (reference sequence). CDR3 nucleotides: TGTGCCAGCAGCATCAGCGGGAGAGGCACAGATACGCAGTATTTT. Encoded protein: CASSISGRGTDTQYF. Variable domain in full (rest from reference TRBV5-4 and TRBJ2-3): ETGVTQSPTHLIKTRGQQVTLRCSSQSGHNTVSWYQQALGQGPQFIFQYYREEENGRGNFPPRFSGLQFPNYSSELNVNALELDDSALYLCASSISGRGTDTQYFGPGTRLTVL.

The V gene is TRBV28, the J gene TRBJ1-4; D gene unclear. CDR3 length equals 12 residues. CDR1 MDHEN and CDR2 SYDVKM come from the germline V gene. The CDR3 bases are TGTGCGTGTATGGCCTTTAATGAAAAACTGTTTTTT. Translation: CACMAFNEKLFF.

The J gene is TRBJ2-7, the V gene TRBV7-8; no definite D call. From germline, CDR1 is SGHVS and CDR2 FQNEAQ. This CDR3 has 17 residues. V shed 2 bases and J shed 0 bases, with 17 bases lying between them. This CDR3 reads CASSLSQGASSSYEQYF. DNA for the CDR3: TGTGCCAGCAGCTTATCCCAAGGAGCCTCAAGCTCCTACGAGCAGTACTTC.

V usage is TRBV5-5 and J usage is TRBJ1-5; D remains ambiguous. This CDR3 comprises 14 residues. V dropped 4 bases and J dropped 6 bases, with 14 bases sitting between them. Germline CDR1 and CDR2: SGHKS and YYEKEE (reference sequence). The CDR3 sequence is CASSAVHEVQPQHF. CDR3 coding DNA: TGTGCCAGCAGCGCGGTCCATGAAGTTCAGCCCCAGCATTTT.

This clone occurred once. The chain has TRBV7-2 and TRBJ2-7, with 14 bases matching TRBD2. The V gene's germline CDR1 is SGHTA and CDR2 FQGNSA. V shed 5 bases and J 7 bases; nucleotides not matched to a gene: 10. The CDR3 runs to 16 residues. CDR3 sequence reads: CASSPGTSGRPGEQYF. Written as DNA, the CDR3 is TGTGCCAGCAGCCCGGGGACTAGCGGGAGACCTGGGGAGCAGTACTTC.

The chain carries TRBV6-4 and TRBJ2-3; 12 nucleotides match TRBD1. CDR1 is MRHNA, CDR2 SNTAGT, per germline. Trimming removed 6 bases from V and 4 bases from J; junction bases left unmatched: 5. This CDR3 is built from 15 residues. Here the CDR3 reads CASSAGTGGADTQYF. In DNA form, the CDR3 reads TGTGCCAGCAGCGCCGGGACAGGGGGCGCAGATACGCAGTATTTT.

In nucleotides, the CDR3 is TGTGCCAGCAGCCAAGATTCATGGGGACTAGCGGGAGCGGGCACAGATACGCAGTATTTT. The encoded protein is CASSQDSWGLAGAGTDTQYF. This chain connects TRBV14 to TRBJ2-3; 14 bases are shared with TRBD2. The CDR3 length is 20 residues. CDR1 and CDR2 from the germline V gene are SGHDN and FVKESK. Germline trimming cut 0 bases from V and 1 base from J; bases unmatched to any gene: 9.

This chain joins TRBV2 and TRBJ2-1, with 10 nucleotides matching TRBD1. Germline CDR1 is SNHLY and CDR2 is FYNNEI. The ends lost 6 bases at V and 15 bases at J; junction bases unmatched: 8. The CDR3 sequence is 12 residues long. The CDR3 region has the DNA TGTGCCAGCAGCCTCAGGACAGGGGGGTTGTTCTTC. Its protein product is CASSLRTGGLFF. The full variable domain, its missing parts supplied by reference TRBV2 and TRBJ2-1, is EPEVTQTPSHQVTQMGQEVILRCVPISNHLYFYWYRQILGQKVEFLVSFYNNEISEKSEIFDDQFSVERPDGSNFTLKIRSTKLEDSAMYFCASSLRTGGLFFGPGTRLTVL.

This clone came up once. V usage is TRBV10-3 and J usage is TRBJ2-7, with 8 nucleotides matching TRBD1. The trim removed 6 bases at V and 10 bases at J, leaving 8 bases unmatched. Germline CDR1 and CDR2: ENHRY and SYGVKD. This CDR3 has 12 amino acids. In nucleotides, the CDR3 is TGTGCCATCAGAAGTTTTCAGGGGGCACAGTACTTC. As protein: CAIRSFQGAQYF.

This clone was seen just once. The chain joins TRBV4-2 to TRBJ2-2; 10 nucleotides agree with TRBD2. CDR3 size: 16 residues. Germline V gene data show CDR1 as LGHNA and CDR2 as YNFKEQ. Trimming took 2 bases from V and 7 from J; bases not matched to a gene: 7. The DNA of the CDR3 is TGTGCCAGCAGCCAATCTAGCGGGAGCGGTGGCGGGGAGCTGTTTTTT. Protein sequence: CASSQSSGSGGGELFF.

This chain links TRBV7-8 with TRBJ1-5; no definite D call. Germline CDR1 reads SGHVS; CDR2 reads FQNEAQ. This CDR3 is built from 14 residues. Trimming cost V 4 bases and J 6 bases, with 13 bases left between them. This CDR3 is CASSWTREGQPQHF. Written as DNA, the CDR3 is TGTGCCAGCAGCTGGACCCGGGAGGGTCAGCCCCAGCATTTT.

This clone was recorded only once. This chain links TRBV7-9 with TRBJ1-5; 10 positions agree with TRBD1. Germline CDR1 SEHNR, CDR2 FQNEAQ (reference sequence). The J segment lost 6 bases and the V segment lost 5 bases, leaving 7 bases of the junction unmatched. The CDR3 runs to 15 residues. This chain's CDR3 is CASSPRGQGLQPQHF. CDR3 sequence (DNA): TGTGCCAGCAGCCCCAGGGGACAGGGGCTTCAGCCCCAGCATTTT.

The V and J genes are TRBV27 and TRBJ2-5, with 7 bases identical to TRBD1. V shed 7 bases and J 2 bases; nucleotides not matched to a gene: 10. The CDR3 runs 15 residues. The V gene's germline CDR1 is MNHEY and CDR2 SMNVEV (reference sequence). CDR3 DNA sequence: TGTGCCAGCACCACGACAGGGTGGGGACAAGAGACCCAGTACTTC. Protein product: CASTTTGWGQETQYF.